The 23 T cell receptor beta chains below were found in one sample sequenced in a study of CD8 T cells in ankylosing spondylitis. A single record per CDR3 protein comes from TCRdb applying MiXCR to the 5' RACE reads. The table lists a few hundred thousand distinct CDR3 sequences, roughly 20% of them singletons. Source material: blood, either unsorted or a sorted T cell fraction (not recorded which). These receptors were collected from a male donor with ankylosing spondylitis or in good health (not recorded which).

In this sample, this clonotype turned up a few times. The chain recombines TRBV12-3 or TRBV12-4 with TRBJ1-4; weak D call: TRBD1 (5 bases). Trimming removed 5 bases from V and 5 bases from J, with 18 bases in between. CDR3 length equals 16 residues. DNA for the CDR3: TGTGCCAGCAGTACCGACACCGGGACGGAGAATGAAAAACTGTTTTTT. Translated, it gives CASSTDTGTENEKLFF.

This sequence joins TRBV7-3 and TRBJ2-3; a possible D gene is TRBD2 (6 bases). The V gene lost 4 bases and the J gene lost 2 bases, with 13 bases spanning the gap. In germline, CDR1 is SGHTA, CDR2 FQGTGA. The CDR3 has 15 residues. The CDR3 DNA is TGTGCCAGCAGCTCGGGACTCTCTATCACAGATACGCAGTATTTT. Protein: CASSSGLSITDTQYF.

The chain joins TRBV28 to TRBJ2-1, with D maybe TRBD1 (6 bases). V was trimmed by 7 bases and J by 2 bases, leaving 18 bases between them. This CDR3 region has 16 residues. From germline, CDR1 is MDHEN and CDR2 SYDVKM. The CDR3 nucleotides read TGTGCCAGCACCGCGCCCGGGGACACACCCTACAATGAGCAGTTCTTC. Translating gives CASTAPGDTPYNEQFF.

This clonotype was recorded a few times. The chain carries TRBV7-9 and TRBJ2-3, with 7 nucleotides matching TRBD1. CDR1 and CDR2 from the germline V gene are SEHNR and FQNEAQ (reference sequence). The trim removed 5 bases at V and 2 bases at J, leaving 7 bases unmatched. The CDR3 extends over 15 amino acids. The CDR3 sequence is CASSPRDRNTDTQYF. The DNA for the CDR3 is TGTGCCAGCAGCCCACGGGACAGAAACACAGATACGCAGTATTTT.

V is TRBV28 and J is TRBJ2-7, with D possibly matching TRBD2 (5 bases). Trimming pared 3 bases from V and 0 bases from J, leaving 15 bases between. The CDR3 totals 16 residues. Germline V gene lookup returns CDR1 MDHEN and CDR2 SYDVKM. CDR3 in amino acids: CASSLISGFSSYEQYF. The CDR3 DNA reads TGTGCCAGCAGTTTGATATCGGGGTTCAGCTCCTACGAGCAGTACTTC.

This clonotype was picked up one time. The rearrangement uses TRBV13 and TRBJ2-7; D might be TRBD1 (5 bases). CDR3 length: 15 amino acids. The germline V and J ends were trimmed by 0 bases and 2 bases, with 11 bases remaining between them. Germline CDR1 reads PRHDT; CDR2 reads FYEKMQ (reference sequence). The CDR3 bases are TGTGCCAGCAGCTTAGGAAGGGGCCGCACCTACGAGCAGTACTTC. Amino acid sequence: CASSLGRGRTYEQYF.

This clonotype was counted a few times. The rearrangement joins TRBV12-3 or TRBV12-4 to TRBJ2-3, with a tentative D call TRBD2 (6 bases). Trimming took off 3 bases at V and 5 bases at J, with 18 bases between the two ends. This CDR3 spans 16 amino acids. The CDR3 sequence is CASSLGGALSQDTQYF. The DNA of the CDR3 is TGTGCCAGCAGTTTGGGGGGTGCTCTGTCACAAGATACGCAGTATTTT.

Here the CDR3 DNA reads TGTGCCAGCAGTTTGGACAGAGATTACAATGAGCAGTTCTTC. It encodes CASSLDRDYNEQFF. The chain recombines TRBV11-2 with TRBJ2-1; possible D gene TRBD1, 6 bases. The CDR3 is made up of 14 amino acids. From germline, CDR1 is SGHAT and CDR2 FQNNGV. Trimming removed 6 bases at V and 4 bases at J, with 13 bases between.

The chain recombines TRBV25-1 with TRBJ2-1; perhaps TRBD2 as D (5 bases). This CDR3 region has 16 residues. Germline CDR1 MGHDK, CDR2 SYGVNS. The germline V and J ends were trimmed by 4 bases and 4 bases, with 17 bases remaining between them. The CDR3 sequence: CASSGLTAVTYNEQFF. The CDR3 DNA sequence: TGTGCCAGCAGTGGACTAACAGCGGTTACATACAATGAGCAGTTCTTC.

This chain links TRBV29-1 with TRBJ2-1; D may be TRBD1 (6 bases). V dropped 7 bases and J dropped 2 bases, with 12 bases sitting between them. Per germline, CDR1 SQVTM and CDR2 ANQGSEA. The CDR3 loop spans 13 amino acids. The CDR3 coding sequence is TGCAGCGCCTACAGGGATACCTACAATGAGCAGTTCTTC. It encodes CSAYRDTYNEQFF.

This clonotype has just a few counts. The chain couples TRBV30 to TRBJ2-5; maybe TRBD2 (5 bases). Germline assignment: CDR1 GTSNPN and CDR2 SVGIG (reference sequence). The CDR3 is 15 amino acids. Trimming cost V 5 bases and J 1 base, with 17 bases left between them. CDR3 nucleotides: TGTGCCTGGGAGGAGGCGCGGGCCATCCAAGAGACCCAGTACTTC. Translation: CAWEEARAIQETQYF.

The chain is built from TRBV2 and TRBJ2-7, with D hard to call. The length of the CDR3 is 13 residues. Germline values: CDR1 SNHLY, CDR2 FYNNEI. With 6 bases removed from V and 3 bases from J, the gap between germline ends came to 12 bases. CDR3 sequence reads: CASSRYGLYEQYF. DNA for the CDR3: TGTGCCAGCAGCCGATACGGGCTCTACGAGCAGTACTTC.

This clonotype has more than one count but fewer than ten. The CDR3 DNA is TGTGCCAGCAGTTTAGCCTGGGGGGACTATGGACCAGATACGCAGTATTTT. It yields the protein CASSLAWGDYGPDTQYF. The chain couples TRBV12-3 or TRBV12-4 to TRBJ2-3; 7 nucleotides match TRBD2. CDR3 length: 17 residues. The V gene end was trimmed by 0 bases and the J gene end by 4 bases; junction bases not matched to a gene: 10.

The chain uses TRBV12-5 and TRBJ2-7; D possibly corresponds to TRBD2 (5 bases). V was clipped by 6 bases and J by 8 bases, with 11 bases between them. This CDR3 is 11 amino acids long. CDR1 and CDR2 (germline): LGHNT, FRNRAP. CDR3 loop: CASGPDFQQYF. DNA of the CDR3: TGTGCTAGTGGCCCGGACTTTCAGCAGTACTTC.

The V gene is TRBV29-1, the J gene TRBJ2-2, with D perhaps matching TRBD1 or TRBD2 (7 bases each). The CDR3 sequence is 15 residues long. Germline V gives CDR1 SQVTM, CDR2 ANQGSEA. V was cut by 7 bases and J by 3 bases, with 18 bases left in between. The CDR3 here is CSATGAGAYTGELFF. The CDR3 DNA sequence: TGCAGCGCTACAGGGGCGGGGGCCTACACCGGGGAGCTGTTTTTT.

This clonotype was recorded a few times. This sequence joins TRBV5-1 and TRBJ2-2; the D gene is possibly TRBD2 (5 bases). V gave up 0 bases and J gave up 4 bases, with 19 bases separating them. The germline V gene encodes CDR1 SGHRS and CDR2 YFSETQ. This CDR3 is 18 amino acids long. In DNA form, the CDR3 reads TGCGCCAGCAGCTTGGGAGTCCCCACGGGGTCCGGCACCGGGGAGCTGTTTTTT. As protein: CASSLGVPTGSGTGELFF.

This clonotype was picked up a small number of times. V is TRBV5-4 and J is TRBJ2-7; tentatively, D is TRBD2 (5 bases). V was shortened by 0 bases and J by 3 bases, with 16 bases between the two germline ends. The CDR3 covers 16 residues. CDR1 and CDR2 (germline): SGHNT, YYREEE (reference sequence). CDR3 sequence reads: CASSLGERTGIYEQYF. The CDR3 region has the DNA TGTGCCAGCAGCTTGGGCGAGCGGACGGGTATCTACGAGCAGTACTTC.

This clonotype has just a few counts. The chain has TRBV12-3 or TRBV12-4 and TRBJ2-1, with D possibly matching TRBD1 (6 bases). The CDR3 is 13 residues long. V was cut by 5 bases and J by 7 bases, with 12 bases left in between. CDR3: CASSTEQGNEQFF. Here the CDR3 DNA reads TGTGCCAGCAGTACCGAACAGGGTAATGAGCAGTTCTTC.

The rearrangement links TRBV7-6 to TRBJ2-5, with unresolved D. CDR3 size: 12 residues. Per the germline V gene, CDR1 is SGHVS and CDR2 is FNYEAQ. Trimming stripped 5 bases from V and 0 bases from J, with 4 bases between. The CDR3 reads CASSHHQETQYF. In DNA, the CDR3 is TGTGCCAGCAGCCACCACCAAGAGACCCAGTACTTC.

This chain uses TRBV5-1 with TRBJ2-1; TRBD2 might be the D (5 bases). Deletions cut 3 bases from V and 0 bases from J, with 16 bases between. This CDR3 has 17 residues. Germline CDR1 and CDR2: SGHRS and YFSETQ. The CDR3 nucleotides read TGCGCCAGCAGCTCAAGGGCCGGACTTAGCTCCTACAATGAGCAGTTCTTC. Translated, it gives CASSSRAGLSSYNEQFF.

The rearrangement links TRBV12-3 or TRBV12-4 to TRBJ1-2, with 11 bases identical to TRBD1. V gave up 3 bases and J gave up 4 bases; unmatched junction bases: 4. The CDR3 consists of 15 residues. CDR3 coding DNA: TGTGCCAGCAGTTTCGGACAGGGGGCGGGCTATGGCTACACCTTC. This encodes CASSFGQGAGYGYTF.

The rearrangement joins TRBV7-9 to TRBJ2-1; 9 bases align to TRBD1. This CDR3 has 13 amino acids. V gave up 8 bases and J gave up 10 bases; unmatched junction bases: 9. In germline, CDR1 is SEHNR, CDR2 FQNEAQ (reference sequence). The CDR3 spells CASRGTGLGEQFF. The CDR3 bases are TGTGCCAGCCGAGGGACAGGGCTGGGGGAGCAGTTCTTC.

The chain uses TRBV24-1 and TRBJ2-1; a possible D gene is TRBD2 (6 bases). The CDR3 spans 13 residues. The ends were cut back, 9 bases at V and 4 bases at J, with 12 bases in the middle. Germline V gene sequence: CDR1 KGHDR, CDR2 SFDVKD. The CDR3 reads CATGPGEYNEQFF. Written as DNA, the CDR3 is TGTGCCACCGGGCCGGGGGAGTACAATGAGCAGTTCTTC.